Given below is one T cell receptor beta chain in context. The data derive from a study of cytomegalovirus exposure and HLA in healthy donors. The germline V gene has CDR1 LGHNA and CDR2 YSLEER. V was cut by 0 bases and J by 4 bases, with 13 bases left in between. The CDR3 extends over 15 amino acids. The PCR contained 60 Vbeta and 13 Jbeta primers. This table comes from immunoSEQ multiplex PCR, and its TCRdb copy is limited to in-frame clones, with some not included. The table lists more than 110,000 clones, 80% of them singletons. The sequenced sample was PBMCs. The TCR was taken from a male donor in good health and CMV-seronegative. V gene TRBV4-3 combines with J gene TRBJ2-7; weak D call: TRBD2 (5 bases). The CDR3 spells CASSQDLSAGYEQYF. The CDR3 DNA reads TGCGCCAGCAGCCAAGATCTCTCGGCGGGTTACGAGCAGTACTTC.